A single T cell receptor beta chain is shown here with its context. Germline V gene sequence: CDR1 SGHAT, CDR2 FQNNGV. CDR3 length: 16 amino acids. J lost 4 bases, V lost 4 bases, and 11 bases had no gene match. This entry is derived from a study of blood T cell repertoires in COVID-19. Study information: From the United States, Italy and Spain came samples of acute and convalescent COVID-19. The analysed material was cDNA or gDNA that came from T cells, B-cell-depleted T cells, or PBMCs.

The data were produced by immunoSEQ multiplex PCR, yet TCRdb's version contains in-frame clones alone and is incomplete. Of a few hundred thousand clones in the sample, roughly 89% are singletons; the top ten hold approximately 6.6%. The sequencing input was PBMCs or T cells enriched from blood (not recorded which). The chain has TRBV11-2 and TRBJ2-5; 8 bases agree with TRBD2. The clonotype originates from a woman between 35 and 50 years old who had recovered from COVID-19. The CDR3: CASSSLGGRTIETQYF. The CDR3 region has the DNA TGTGCCAGCAGCTCCTTAGGCGGGAGGACTATAGAGACCCAGTACTTC.